The sequence of this T cell receptor (beta chain) was determined in a study of blood T cell repertoires in COVID-19. Study overall: Samples representing acute and convalescent COVID-19 were sourced from the United States, Italy and Spain. PBMCs, B-cell-depleted T cells, or T cells were the source of the cDNA or gDNA that made up the material.

The table came from immunoSEQ multiplex PCR; TCRdb's copy has only in-frame clones and leaves some out. The table records around 310,000 clones, around 89% of them present only once. Participant-reported clinical history was the basis for cohort assignment. Per the germline V gene, CDR1 is LGHDT and CDR2 is YNNKEL (reference sequence). Between the trimmed V and J ends, which lost 0 bases and 5 bases, there was a span of 5 bases. The CDR3 consists of 12 residues. Sequencing was done on a sample of PBMCs or T cells enriched from blood (not recorded which). This TCR derives from a woman aged 40 to 50 who had recovered from COVID-19. The chain recombines TRBV3-1 (or the pseudogene TRBV3-2) with TRBJ2-7; no firm D call. The CDR3 coding sequence is TGTGCCAGCAGCCAAGAGTTCAACGAGCAGTACTTC. It is translated as CASSQEFNEQYF.